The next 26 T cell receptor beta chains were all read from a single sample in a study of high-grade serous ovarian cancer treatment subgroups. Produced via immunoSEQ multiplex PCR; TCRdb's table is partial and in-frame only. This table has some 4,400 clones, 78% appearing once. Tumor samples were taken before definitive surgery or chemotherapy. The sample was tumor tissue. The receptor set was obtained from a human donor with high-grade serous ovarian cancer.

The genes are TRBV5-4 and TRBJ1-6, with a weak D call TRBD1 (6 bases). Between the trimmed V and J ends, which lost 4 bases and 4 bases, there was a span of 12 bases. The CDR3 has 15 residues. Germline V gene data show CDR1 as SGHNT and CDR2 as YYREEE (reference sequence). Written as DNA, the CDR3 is TGTGCCAGCAGCAGCGAGGGGGTGTATAATTCACCCCTCCACTTT. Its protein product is CASSSEGVYNSPLHF.

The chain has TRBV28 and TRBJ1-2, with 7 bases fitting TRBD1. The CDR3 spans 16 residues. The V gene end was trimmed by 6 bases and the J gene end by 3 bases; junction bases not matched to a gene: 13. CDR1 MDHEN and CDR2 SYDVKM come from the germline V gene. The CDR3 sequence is CASRRGQNARDYGYTF. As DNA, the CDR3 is TGTGCCAGCAGACGGGGACAGAACGCAAGGGACTATGGCTACACCTTC.

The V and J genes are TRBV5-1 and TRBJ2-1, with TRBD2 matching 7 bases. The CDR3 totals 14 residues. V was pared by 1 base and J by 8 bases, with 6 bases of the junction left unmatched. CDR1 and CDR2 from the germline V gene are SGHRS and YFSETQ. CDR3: CASSLRRGGDEQFF. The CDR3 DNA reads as TGCGCCAGCAGCTTGAGGAGGGGAGGGGATGAGCAGTTCTTC.

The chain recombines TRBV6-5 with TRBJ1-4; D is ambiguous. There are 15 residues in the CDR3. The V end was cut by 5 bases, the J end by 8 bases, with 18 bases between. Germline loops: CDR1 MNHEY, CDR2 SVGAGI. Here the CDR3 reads CASSRGSAGREKLFF. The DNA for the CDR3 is TGTGCCAGCAGTCGAGGGTCGGCGGGTCGCGAAAAACTGTTTTTT.

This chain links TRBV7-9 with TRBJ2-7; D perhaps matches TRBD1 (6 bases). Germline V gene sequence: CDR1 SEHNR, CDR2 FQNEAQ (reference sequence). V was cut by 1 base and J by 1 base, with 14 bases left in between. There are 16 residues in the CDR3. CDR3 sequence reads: CASSLGNRALSYEQYF. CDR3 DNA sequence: TGTGCCAGCAGCTTAGGGAACAGGGCCCTGTCCTACGAGCAGTACTTC.

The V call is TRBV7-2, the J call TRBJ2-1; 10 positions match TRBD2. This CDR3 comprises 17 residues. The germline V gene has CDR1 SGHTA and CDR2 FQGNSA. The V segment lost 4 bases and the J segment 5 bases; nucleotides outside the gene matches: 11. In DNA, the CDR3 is TGTGCCAGCAGCTCCCTAAGAGCGGGGGGGTTCAACAATGAGCAGTTCTTC. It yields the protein CASSSLRAGGFNNEQFF. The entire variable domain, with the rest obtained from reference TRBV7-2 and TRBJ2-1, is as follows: GAGVSQSPSNKVTEKGKDVELRCDPISGHTALYWYRQSLGQGLEFLIYFQGNSAPDKSGLPSDRFSAERTGGSVSTLTIQRTQQEDSAVYLCASSSLRAGGFNNEQFFGPGTRLTVL.

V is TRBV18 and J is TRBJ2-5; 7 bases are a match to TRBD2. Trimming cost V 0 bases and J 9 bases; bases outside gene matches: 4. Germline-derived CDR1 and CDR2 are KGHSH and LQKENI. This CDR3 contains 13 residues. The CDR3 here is CASSPPSAGAQYF. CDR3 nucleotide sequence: TGTGCCAGCTCACCACCCTCCGCGGGGGCCCAGTACTTC.

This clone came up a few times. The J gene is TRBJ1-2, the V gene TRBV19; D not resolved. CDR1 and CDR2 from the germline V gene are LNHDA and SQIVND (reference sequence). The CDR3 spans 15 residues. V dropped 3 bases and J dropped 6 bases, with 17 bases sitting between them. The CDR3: CASSMVGRMEDGYTF. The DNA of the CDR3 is TGTGCCAGTAGTATGGTGGGTCGGATGGAGGATGGCTACACCTTC.

DNA for the CDR3: TGTGCCAGCAGGGGGGGGCCCTCAGCGGGGGAGCTGTTTTTT. Translation: CASRGGPSAGELFF. This chain connects TRBV2 to TRBJ2-2; possibly TRBD2 for D (7 bases). Trimming removed 6 bases from V and 8 bases from J, with 16 bases in between. This CDR3 is 14 amino acids long. CDR1 is SNHLY and CDR2 is FYNNEI in the germline V gene.

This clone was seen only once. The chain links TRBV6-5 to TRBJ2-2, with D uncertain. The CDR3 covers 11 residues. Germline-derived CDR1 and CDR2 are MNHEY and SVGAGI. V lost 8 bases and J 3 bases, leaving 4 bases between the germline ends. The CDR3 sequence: CASEDTGELFF. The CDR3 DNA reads TGTGCCAGCGAGGACACCGGGGAGCTGTTTTTT.

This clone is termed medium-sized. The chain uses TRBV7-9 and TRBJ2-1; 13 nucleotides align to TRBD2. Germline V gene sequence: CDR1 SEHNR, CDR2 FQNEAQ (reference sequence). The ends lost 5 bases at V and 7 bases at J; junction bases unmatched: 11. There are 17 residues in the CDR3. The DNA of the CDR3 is TGTGCCAGCAGCCCCAAACGACTAGCGGGGGGTATGAATGAGCAGTTCTTC. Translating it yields CASSPKRLAGGMNEQFF.

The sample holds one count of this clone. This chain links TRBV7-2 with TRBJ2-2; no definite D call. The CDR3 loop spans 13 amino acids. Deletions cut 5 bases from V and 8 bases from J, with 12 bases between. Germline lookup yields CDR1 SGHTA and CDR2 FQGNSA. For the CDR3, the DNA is TGTGCCAGCAGCCCTACGCCGGTGGGGGAGCTGTTTTTT. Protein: CASSPTPVGELFF.

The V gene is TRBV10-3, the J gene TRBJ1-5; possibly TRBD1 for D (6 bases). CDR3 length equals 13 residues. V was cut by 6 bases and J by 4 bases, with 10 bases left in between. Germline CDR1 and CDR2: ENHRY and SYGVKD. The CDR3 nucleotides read TGTGCCATCAGCTTAACAGGGAATCAGCCCCAGCATTTT. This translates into CAISLTGNQPQHF.

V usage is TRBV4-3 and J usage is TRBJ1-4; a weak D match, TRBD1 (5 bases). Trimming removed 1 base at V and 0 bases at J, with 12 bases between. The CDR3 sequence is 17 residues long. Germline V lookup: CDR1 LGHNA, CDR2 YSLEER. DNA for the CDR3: TGCGCCAGCAGCCAAGTGTCAGGGCCAGCAACTAATGAAAAACTGTTTTTT. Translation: CASSQVSGPATNEKLFF.

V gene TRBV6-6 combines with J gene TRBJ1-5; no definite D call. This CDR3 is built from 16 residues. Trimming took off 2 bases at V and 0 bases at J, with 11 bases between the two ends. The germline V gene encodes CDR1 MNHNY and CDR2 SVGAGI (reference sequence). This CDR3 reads CASSYERGISNQPQHF. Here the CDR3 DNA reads TGTGCCAGCAGTTACGAGCGGGGAATTAGCAATCAGCCCCAGCATTTT.

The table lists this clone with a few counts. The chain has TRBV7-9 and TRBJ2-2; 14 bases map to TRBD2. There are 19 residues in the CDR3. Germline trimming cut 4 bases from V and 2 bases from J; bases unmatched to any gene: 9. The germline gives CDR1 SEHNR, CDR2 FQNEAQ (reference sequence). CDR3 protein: CASSSLPGLAGANTGELFF. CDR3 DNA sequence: TGTGCCAGCAGCTCACTCCCGGGACTAGCGGGAGCAAACACCGGGGAGCTGTTTTTT.

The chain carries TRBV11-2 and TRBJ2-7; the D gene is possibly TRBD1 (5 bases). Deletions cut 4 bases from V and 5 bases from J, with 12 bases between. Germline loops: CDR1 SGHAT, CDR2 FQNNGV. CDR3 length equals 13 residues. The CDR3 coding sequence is TGTGCCAGCAGCTCCCGGCCAGGGCACGAGCAGTACTTC. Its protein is CASSSRPGHEQYF.

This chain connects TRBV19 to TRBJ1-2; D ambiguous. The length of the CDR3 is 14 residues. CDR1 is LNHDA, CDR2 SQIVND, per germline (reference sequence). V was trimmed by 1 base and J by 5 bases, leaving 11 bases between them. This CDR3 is CASSIGGGGYGYTF. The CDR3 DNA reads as TGTGCCAGTAGTATAGGCGGAGGCGGTTATGGCTACACCTTC. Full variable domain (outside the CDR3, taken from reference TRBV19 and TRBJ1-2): DGGITQSPKYLFRKEGQNVTLSCEQNLNHDAMYWYRQDPGQGLRLIYYSQIVNDFQKGDIAEGYSVSREKKESFPLTVTSAQKNPTAFYLCASSIGGGGYGYTFGSGTRLTVV.

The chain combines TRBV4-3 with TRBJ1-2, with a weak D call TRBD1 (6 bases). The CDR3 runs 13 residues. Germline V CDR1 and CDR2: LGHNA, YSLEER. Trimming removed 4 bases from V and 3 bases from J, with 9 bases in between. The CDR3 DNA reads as TGCGCCAGCAGCCCCACAGGGTACTATGGCTACACCTTC. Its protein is CASSPTGYYGYTF.

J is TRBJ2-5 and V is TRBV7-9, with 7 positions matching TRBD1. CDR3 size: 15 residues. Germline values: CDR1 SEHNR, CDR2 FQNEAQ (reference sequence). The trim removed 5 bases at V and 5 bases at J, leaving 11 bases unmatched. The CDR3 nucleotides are TGTGCCAGCAGCCCAGACGAGGGGGCGAGGGAGACCCAGTACTTC. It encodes CASSPDEGARETQYF.

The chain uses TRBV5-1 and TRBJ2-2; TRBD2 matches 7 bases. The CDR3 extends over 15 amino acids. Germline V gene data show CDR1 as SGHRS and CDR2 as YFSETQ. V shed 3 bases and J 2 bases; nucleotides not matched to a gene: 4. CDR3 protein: CASSWSGVNTGELFF. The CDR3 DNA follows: TGCGCCAGCAGCTGGAGCGGGGTTAACACCGGGGAGCTGTTTTTT.

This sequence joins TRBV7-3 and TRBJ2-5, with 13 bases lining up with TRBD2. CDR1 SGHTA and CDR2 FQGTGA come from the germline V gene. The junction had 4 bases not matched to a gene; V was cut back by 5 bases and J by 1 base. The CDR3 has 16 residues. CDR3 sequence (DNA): TGTGCCAGCAGCCCCGGACTAGCGGGGGCCCAAGAGACCCAGTACTTC. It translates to CASSPGLAGAQETQYF.

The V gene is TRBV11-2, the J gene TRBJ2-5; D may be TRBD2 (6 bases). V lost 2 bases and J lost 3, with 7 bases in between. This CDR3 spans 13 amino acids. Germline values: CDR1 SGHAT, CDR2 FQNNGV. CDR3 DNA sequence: TGTGCCAGCAGCTTATCGGGGGAAGAGACCCAGTACTTC. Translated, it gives CASSLSGEETQYF.

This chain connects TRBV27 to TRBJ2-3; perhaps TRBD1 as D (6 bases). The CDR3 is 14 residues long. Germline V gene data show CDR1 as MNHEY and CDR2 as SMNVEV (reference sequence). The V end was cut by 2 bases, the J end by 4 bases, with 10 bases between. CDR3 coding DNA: TGTGCCAGCAGTTTACACAGGGACGCAGATACGCAGTATTTT. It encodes CASSLHRDADTQYF.

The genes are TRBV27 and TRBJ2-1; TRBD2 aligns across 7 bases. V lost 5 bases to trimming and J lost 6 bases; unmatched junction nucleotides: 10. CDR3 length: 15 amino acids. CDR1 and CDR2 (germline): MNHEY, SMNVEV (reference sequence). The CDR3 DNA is TGTGCCAGCAGTCCACTAGCGACTCCCTTCAATGAGCAGTTCTTC. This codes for CASSPLATPFNEQFF.

The CDR3 region has the DNA TGTGCCAGCAGTGAAGGTGGACTAGCGGGGGGGCCGCAGTATTTT. This codes for CASSEGGLAGGPQYF. The rearrangement joins TRBV6-4 to TRBJ2-3; 15 bases line up with TRBD2. Germline trimming cut 3 bases from V and 10 bases from J; bases unmatched to any gene: 5. The CDR3 covers 15 residues. Germline loops: CDR1 MRHNA, CDR2 SNTAGT.